These 14 T cell receptor beta chains came from one sample sequenced in a study of cytotoxic CD8 clonotypes in ibrutinib-treated CLL. Here immunoSEQ multiplex PCR was the method, and the copy in TCRdb shows in-frame clones only, minus some. The table shows 15,000 to 20,000 clones, with 64% occurring only once. Sequences were derived from PBMCs, sampled after 12 months of ibrutinib treatment. These receptors were obtained from a human donor with chronic lymphocytic leukemia.

CDR3 sequence reads: CASGKGQGANEQFF. CDR3 sequence (DNA): TGTGCTAGTGGTAAGGGACAGGGGGCAAATGAGCAGTTCTTC. This chain uses TRBV12-5 with TRBJ2-1; 12 bases map to TRBD1. J was trimmed by 7 bases and V by 5 bases; bases with no gene match: 3. In germline, CDR1 is LGHNT, CDR2 FRNRAP. The CDR3 runs to 14 residues.

The V and J genes are TRBV5-1 and TRBJ2-5; possible D gene TRBD1, 5 bases. The length of the CDR3 is 14 residues. CDR1 and CDR2 (germline): SGHRS, YFSETQ. V lost 0 bases and J 2 bases, leaving 8 bases between the germline ends. In nucleotides, the CDR3 is TGCGCCAGCAGCTTGGGGGCAGGGCAAGAGACCCAGTACTTC. This translates into CASSLGAGQETQYF.

This clone was picked up a small number of times. This rearrangement joins TRBV6-5 to TRBJ2-6; no reliable D call. CDR3 size: 13 residues. Germline V gives CDR1 MNHEY, CDR2 SVGAGI. Trimming pared 3 bases from V and 4 bases from J, leaving 4 bases between. This chain's CDR3 is CASSYSGANVLTF. Written as DNA, the CDR3 is TGTGCCAGCAGTTATTCCGGGGCCAACGTCCTGACTTTC.

The chain has TRBV18 and TRBJ1-1; D not certain. The length of the CDR3 is 11 residues. With 4 bases removed from V and 10 bases from J, the gap between germline ends came to 10 bases. Germline V gene data show CDR1 as KGHSH and CDR2 as LQKENI. The chain's CDR3 is CASSQPGIAFF. CDR3 nucleotide sequence: TGTGCCAGCTCACAACCGGGTATAGCTTTCTTT.

This clone was recorded a few times. The rearrangement joins TRBV28 to TRBJ2-7; D not certain. The CDR3 has 13 amino acids. The germline CDR1 and CDR2 sequences are MDHEN and SYDVKM. The V end was cut by 3 bases, the J end by 4 bases, with 10 bases between. The CDR3 loop is CASSFGVRYEQYF. The CDR3 DNA sequence: TGTGCCAGCAGTTTTGGAGTTAGGTACGAGCAGTACTTC.

In this sample, this clone turned up a few times. The J gene is TRBJ1-2, the V gene TRBV5-1; TRBD1 agrees at 8 bases. Germline CDR1 reads SGHRS; CDR2 reads YFSETQ. With V trimmed by 4 bases and J by 3 bases, 2 bases remained unmatched. This CDR3 spans 13 amino acids. The CDR3 DNA follows: TGCGCCAGCAGCAGGGGACAGGACTATGGCTACACCTTC. This sequence encodes CASSRGQDYGYTF.

The chain carries TRBV7-2 and TRBJ2-6; TRBD2 might be the D (5 bases). Germline-derived CDR1 and CDR2 are SGHTA and FQGNSA. The ends were cut back, 6 bases at V and 0 bases at J, with 15 bases in the middle. The CDR3 consists of 17 residues. CDR3 nucleotides: TGTGCCAGCAGTAGAGGAGGTGGAAGCTCTGGGGCCAACGTCCTGACTTTC. Translating it yields CASSRGGGSSGANVLTF.

This clone was seen only a few times. J is TRBJ2-7 and V is TRBV11-2, with 9 nucleotides matching TRBD1. V lost 5 bases, J lost 9 bases, and 11 bases stayed unmatched. The CDR3 extends over 14 amino acids. Per the germline V gene, CDR1 is SGHAT and CDR2 is FQNNGV. This chain's CDR3 is CASSPNRGQAAQYF. CDR3 sequence (DNA): TGTGCCAGCAGCCCAAACAGGGGGCAGGCAGCGCAGTACTTC.

This clone was counted between two and nine times. This chain joins TRBV6-5 and TRBJ2-5; no firm D call. V shed 7 bases and J shed 5 bases, with 17 bases lying between them. The CDR3 extends over 14 amino acids. Germline V gene lookup returns CDR1 MNHEY and CDR2 SVGAGI. The CDR3 bases are TGTGCCAGCAATCCCCCTCAAGGCGAGGAGACCCAGTACTTC. Translated, it gives CASNPPQGEETQYF.

V is TRBV5-4 and J is TRBJ2-7; tentatively, D is TRBD2 (6 bases). The ends were cut back, 5 bases at V and 0 bases at J, with 18 bases in the middle. The CDR3 consists of 16 residues. CDR1 is SGHNT and CDR2 is YYREEE in the germline V gene (reference sequence). The CDR3 region is CASRRDSSVSSYEQYF. The DNA of the CDR3 is TGTGCCAGCAGGAGGGACTCGTCCGTGAGCTCCTACGAGCAGTACTTC.

This clone was observed a few times. This rearrangement joins TRBV5-1 to TRBJ1-1; D is unclear. The CDR3 sequence is 14 residues long. The V end lost 4 bases, the J end lost 0 bases, and 10 bases lay between the germline ends. Germline CDR1 SGHRS, CDR2 YFSETQ. The CDR3, as DNA: TGCGCCAGCAGCGCCTACTCGGTGAACACTGAAGCTTTCTTT. Residues: CASSAYSVNTEAFF.

The chain has TRBV30 and TRBJ1-3, with D maybe TRBD1 (5 bases). In germline, CDR1 is GTSNPN, CDR2 SVGIG (reference sequence). The CDR3 is made up of 14 amino acids. The V end lost 5 bases, the J end lost 3 bases, and 14 bases lay between the germline ends. CDR3 nucleotide sequence: TGTGCCTGGGGGGGAATTTTAAGTGGAAACACCATATATTTT. As protein: CAWGGILSGNTIYF.

J is TRBJ2-1 and V is TRBV23-1; 8 positions agree with TRBD1. TRBV23-1 is identified as an open reading frame with a role that is uncertain. The trim removed 7 bases at V and 4 bases at J, leaving 6 bases unmatched. The CDR3 extends over 14 amino acids. The CDR3 spells CASTGTGPYNEQFF. The CDR3 region has the DNA TGCGCCAGCACTGGGACAGGACCTTACAATGAGCAGTTCTTC.

The chain joins TRBV5-6 to TRBJ2-7; 8 bases line up with TRBD1. Looked up from germline, CDR1 is SGHDT and CDR2 is YYEEEE. Trimming at V came to 4 bases and at J to 1 base, leaving 10 bases not matched to a gene. CDR3 size: 16 residues. The CDR3 is CASSMGQAYFSYEQYF. In DNA, the CDR3 is TGTGCCAGCAGCATGGGACAGGCCTATTTTTCCTACGAGCAGTACTTC.